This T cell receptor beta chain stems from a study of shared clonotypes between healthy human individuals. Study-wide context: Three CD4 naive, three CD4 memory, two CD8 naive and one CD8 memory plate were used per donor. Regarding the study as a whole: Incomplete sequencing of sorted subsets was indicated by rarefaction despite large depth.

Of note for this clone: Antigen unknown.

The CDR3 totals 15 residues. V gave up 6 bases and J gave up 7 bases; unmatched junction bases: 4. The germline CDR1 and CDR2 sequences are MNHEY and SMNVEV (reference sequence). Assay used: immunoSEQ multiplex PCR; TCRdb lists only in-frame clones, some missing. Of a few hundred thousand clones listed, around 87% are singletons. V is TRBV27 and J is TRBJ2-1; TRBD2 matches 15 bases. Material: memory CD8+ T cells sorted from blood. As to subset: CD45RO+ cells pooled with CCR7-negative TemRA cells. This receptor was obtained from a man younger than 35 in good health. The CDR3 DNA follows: TGTGCCAGCAGCCTCGGGACTAGCGGGGGGAATGAGCAGTTCTTC. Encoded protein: CASSLGTSGGNEQFF.